Shown below are 21 T cell receptor beta chains from a single sample sequenced in a study of CD8 T cells in ankylosing spondylitis. Findings and caveats of the study: Seemingly distinctive of ankylosing spondylitis blood was a TCR beta motif formed by eight highly homologous variants.

These receptors have no known antigen. TCRdb analysed the 5' RACE reads with MiXCR anew, one entry per CDR3 protein. The table has roughly 450,000 distinct CDR3 sequences, more than 25% seen once. Source material: blood, either unsorted or a sorted T cell fraction (not recorded which). The receptors stem from a male donor with ankylosing spondylitis.

The chain links TRBV20-1 to TRBJ2-1; 11 bases are a match to TRBD1. CDR3 size: 17 residues. Trimming removed 0 bases from V and 10 bases from J; junction bases left unmatched: 14. Germline V CDR1 and CDR2: DFQATT, SNEGSKA (reference sequence). Here the CDR3 DNA reads TGCAGTGCTAGAGATCTTCGGACAGGGGGCCCGACGGGGGAGCAGTTCTTC. Encoded protein: CSARDLRTGGPTGEQFF.

The J gene is TRBJ1-5, the V gene TRBV7-9, with D maybe TRBD1 (6 bases). The CDR3 extends over 16 amino acids. Per germline, CDR1 SEHNR and CDR2 FQNEAQ (reference sequence). The V and J ends lost 8 bases and 5 bases respectively, with 22 bases between them. Here the CDR3 reads CASALGTQGPDQPQHF. CDR3 DNA: TGTGCCAGCGCCCTGGGGACACAGGGTCCAGATCAGCCCCAGCATTTT.

CDR3 DNA sequence: TGCGCCAGCAGCCAAGTAAGGGAGACCCAGTACTTC. Its protein product is CASSQVRETQYF. This sequence joins TRBV4-1 and TRBJ2-5; D not resolved. Trimming removed 1 base from V and 5 bases from J, with 5 bases in between. Germline CDR1 MGHRA, CDR2 YSYEKL. CDR3 length: 12 amino acids.

This clonotype was seen a handful of times. This chain uses TRBV15 with TRBJ2-5, with 10 nucleotides matching TRBD2. Losses at the gene ends were 0 bases for V and 5 bases for J; bases not matched to a gene: 9. In germline, CDR1 is LNHNV, CDR2 YYDKDF (reference sequence). This CDR3 has 17 residues. DNA for the CDR3: TGTGCCACCAGCAGAGATTACACGCCTAGCGGGAGTGAGACCCAGTACTTC. Protein: CATSRDYTPSGSETQYF.

V and J are TRBV20-1 and TRBJ2-1; perhaps TRBD1 as D (5 bases). Germline-derived CDR1 and CDR2 are DFQATT and SNEGSKA (reference sequence). The CDR3 runs 14 residues. Trimming stripped 2 bases from V and 8 bases from J, with 16 bases between. CDR3 bases: TGCAGTGCTAGAAATGACAGAATGTTCGATGAGCAGTTCTTC. This sequence encodes CSARNDRMFDEQFF.

In this sample, this clonotype turned up a few times. The genes are TRBV24-1 and TRBJ2-2, with D perhaps matching TRBD1 (6 bases). Per germline, CDR1 KGHDR and CDR2 SFDVKD. V dropped 4 bases and J dropped 3 bases, with 11 bases sitting between them. The CDR3 has 15 residues. CDR3 amino acids: CATSEADRYTGELFF. CDR3 in DNA: TGTGCCACCAGTGAGGCGGACAGATACACCGGGGAGCTGTTTTTT.

This clonotype showed up just once. The gene calls are TRBV7-6 and TRBJ2-1, with 9 nucleotides matching TRBD2. CDR3 length: 17 amino acids. V gave up 5 bases and J gave up 2 bases; unmatched junction bases: 10. The V gene's germline CDR1 is SGHVS and CDR2 FNYEAQ. CDR3 nucleotide sequence: TGTGCCAGCAGCACCAGCGGGAGGTATTTAACCTACAATGAGCAGTTCTTC. Translation gives CASSTSGRYLTYNEQFF.

The chain is built from TRBV5-1 and TRBJ2-7; D is undetermined. V gave up 1 base and J gave up 2 bases, with 7 bases separating them. Germline loops: CDR1 SGHRS, CDR2 YFSETQ. CDR3 length equals 13 residues. The CDR3, as DNA: TGCGCCAGCAGCTTGCCCGAGCCCTACGAGCAGTACTTC. As protein: CASSLPEPYEQYF.

This sequence joins TRBV3-1 and TRBJ2-1; tentatively, D is TRBD2 (5 bases). This CDR3 has 14 residues. Germline CDR1 and CDR2: LGHDT and YNNKEL (reference sequence). Trimming pared 4 bases from V and 12 bases from J, leaving 19 bases between. In DNA form, the CDR3 reads TGTGCCAGCAGCCCACTGGACTTGACGGATGGGCAGTTCTTC. It codes for CASSPLDLTDGQFF.

For the CDR3, the DNA is TGCGCCAGCAGCCTAAATCGGGTCGGGACAGGGGAGACCTGTACCTTC. Its translation: CASSLNRVGTGETCTF. V is TRBV5-1 and J is TRBJ1-2, with 10 nucleotides matching TRBD1. V was clipped by 4 bases and J by 14 bases; unmatched bases: 20. CDR1 and CDR2 from the germline V gene are SGHRS and YFSETQ. The CDR3 covers 16 residues.

The chain couples TRBV29-1 to TRBJ1-2; 10 bases are a match to TRBD1. Looked up from germline, CDR1 is SQVTM and CDR2 is ANQGSEA. The CDR3 length is 12 residues. Germline trimming cut 8 bases from V and 6 bases from J; bases unmatched to any gene: 6. This chain's CDR3 is CSTRGTGDGYTF. The CDR3 DNA reads as TGCAGCACACGGGGGACAGGGGATGGCTACACCTTC.

This clonotype showed up just a few times. V gene TRBV15 combines with J gene TRBJ1-1; D gene unclear. V was shortened by 5 bases and J by 1 base, with 14 bases between the two germline ends. Per germline, CDR1 LNHNV and CDR2 YYDKDF (reference sequence). The CDR3 has 15 residues. The CDR3: CATSPRGGRNTEAFF. In DNA form, the CDR3 reads TGTGCCACCAGCCCCCGTGGAGGGCGGAACACTGAAGCTTTCTTT.

This clonotype was seen more than once but under ten times. The gene calls are TRBV20-1 and TRBJ2-7; 9 bases fit TRBD1. CDR3 length equals 13 residues. Germline CDR1 and CDR2: DFQATT and SNEGSKA (reference sequence). The V segment lost 3 bases and the J segment 3 bases; nucleotides outside the gene matches: 3. Written as DNA, the CDR3 is TGCAGTGCTAGTACGGGACAGGGCTACGAGCAGTACTTC. Its protein product is CSASTGQGYEQYF.

The sample holds a few counts of this clonotype. This chain connects TRBV20-1 to TRBJ2-3; TRBD2 matches 12 bases. Germline lookup yields CDR1 DFQATT and CDR2 SNEGSKA (reference sequence). V lost 1 base and J lost 5; bases outside the gene matches: 1. CDR3 length: 14 residues. CDR3 DNA sequence: TGCAGTGCTAGAGTGACTAGCGGGGGAGATACGCAGTATTTT. The encoded protein is CSARVTSGGDTQYF.

The chain joins TRBV20-1 to TRBJ2-3; no reliable D call. Germline-derived CDR1 and CDR2 are DFQATT and SNEGSKA (reference sequence). V lost 3 bases and J lost 2, with 9 bases in between. The CDR3 has 13 residues. CDR3 bases: TGCAGTGCTAGGGCCGGTTACACAGATACGCAGTATTTT. As protein: CSARAGYTDTQYF.

As to this clonotype: It may be a read error: a sequence one base away is much more abundant. The gene calls are TRBV12-3 or TRBV12-4 and TRBJ2-7; 10 bases agree with TRBD1. CDR3 length equals 15 residues. Trimming cost V 6 bases and J 5 bases; bases outside gene matches: 10. CDR3 DNA: TGTGCCAGCAGCTTCGGGACAGGGGCTTCCCACGAGCAGTACTTC. Translating gives CASSFGTGASHEQYF.

This clonotype was recorded a few times. The chain carries TRBV5-1 and TRBJ2-1; 12 bases agree with TRBD2. Losses at the gene ends were 4 bases for V and 0 bases for J; bases not matched to a gene: 11. The CDR3 consists of 19 residues. The germline gives CDR1 SGHRS, CDR2 YFSETQ. The CDR3 sequence: CASSPSGLAGAGSYNEQFF. The CDR3 DNA follows: TGCGCCAGCAGCCCTTCGGGACTAGCGGGTGCCGGCTCCTACAATGAGCAGTTCTTC.

The J gene is TRBJ2-7, the V gene TRBV7-6; D is unresolved. V gave up 0 bases and J gave up 3 bases, with 6 bases separating them. CDR3 length equals 13 residues. CDR1 SGHVS and CDR2 FNYEAQ come from the germline V gene. The CDR3 DNA is TGTGCCAGCAGCTTAGCACGCCACTACGAGCAGTACGTC. Its protein is CASSLARHYEQYV.

This clonotype was seen a few times. This chain connects TRBV12-3 or TRBV12-4 to TRBJ1-1, with TRBD1 matching over 11 bases. The CDR3 is 17 amino acids. With 4 bases clipped from V and 4 bases from J, the junction kept 11 bases outside the gene matches. The CDR3 bases are TGTGCCAGCAGTTCCCGACCCGGGACAGGGGGAGGCACTGAAGCTTTCTTT. Its translation is CASSSRPGTGGGTEAFF.

The genes are TRBV18 and TRBJ1-2; D is unclear. Germline V lookup: CDR1 KGHSH, CDR2 LQKENI. The V end lost 3 bases, the J end lost 0 bases, and 8 bases lay between the germline ends. This CDR3 region has 14 residues. CDR3 sequence reads: CASSPDNANYGYTF. The CDR3 DNA sequence: TGTGCCAGCTCACCCGACAACGCTAACTATGGCTACACCTTC. The complete variable domain, with remaining parts taken from reference TRBV18 and TRBJ1-2, reads NAGVMQNPRHLVRRRGQEARLRCSPMKGHSHVYWYRQLPEEGLKFMVYLQKENIIDESGMPKERFSAEFPKEGPSILRIQQVVRGDSAAYFCASSPDNANYGYTFGSGTRLTVV.

The rearrangement uses TRBV5-1 and TRBJ1-5; 7 nucleotides align to TRBD1. Germline assignment: CDR1 SGHRS and CDR2 YFSETQ. The CDR3 is 16 amino acids. V trimming: 0 bases; J trimming: 3 bases; junction bases outside the gene matches: 6. CDR3 sequence (DNA): TGCGCCAGCAGCTTGGATGGCAGGGGGAACAATCAGCCCCAGCATTTT. This sequence encodes CASSLDGRGNNQPQHF.